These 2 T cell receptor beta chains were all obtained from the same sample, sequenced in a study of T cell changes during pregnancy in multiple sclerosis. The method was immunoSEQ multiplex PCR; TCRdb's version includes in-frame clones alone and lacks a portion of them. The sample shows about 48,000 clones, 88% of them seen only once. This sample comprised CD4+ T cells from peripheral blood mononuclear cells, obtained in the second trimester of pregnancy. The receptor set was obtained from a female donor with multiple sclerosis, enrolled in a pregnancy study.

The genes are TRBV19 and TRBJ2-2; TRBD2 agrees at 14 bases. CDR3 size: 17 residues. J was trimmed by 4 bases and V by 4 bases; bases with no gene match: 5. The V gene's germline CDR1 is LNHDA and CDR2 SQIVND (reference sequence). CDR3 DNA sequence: TGTGCCAGTAGTAGGACTAGCGGGAGGTTGCGCACCGGGGAGCTGTTTTTT. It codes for CASSRTSGRLRTGELFF.

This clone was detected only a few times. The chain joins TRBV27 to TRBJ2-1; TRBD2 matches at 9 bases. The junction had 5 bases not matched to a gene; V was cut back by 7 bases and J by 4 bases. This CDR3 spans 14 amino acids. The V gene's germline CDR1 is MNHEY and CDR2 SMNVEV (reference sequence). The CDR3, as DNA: TGTGCCAGCAAGAGACTAGCGGAGTACAATGAGCAGTTCTTC. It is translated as CASKRLAEYNEQFF.